Following are 23 T cell receptor beta chains from one sample sequenced in a study of blood T cell repertoires in COVID-19. TCRdb's table, derived via immunoSEQ multiplex PCR, lists solely in-frame clones and lacks some. The data contain approximately 86,000 clones, about 80% of them singletons. Sequenced material: peripheral blood. The receptors here all came from a woman in her 70s with acute or convalescent COVID-19.

This chain joins TRBV11-2 and TRBJ2-2; TRBD1 is a possible D gene (6 bases). Trimming took off 5 bases at V and 4 bases at J, with 14 bases between the two ends. The CDR3 runs to 15 residues. Per the germline V gene, CDR1 is SGHAT and CDR2 is FQNNGV. The CDR3 protein is CASSGQFAGTGELFF. The CDR3 DNA reads TGTGCCAGCAGCGGACAGTTTGCGGGCACCGGGGAGCTGTTTTTT.

V gene TRBV7-2 combines with J gene TRBJ2-6; TRBD1 is a possible D gene (6 bases). The V and J ends lost 1 base and 4 bases respectively, with 14 bases between them. This CDR3 comprises 17 residues. The germline CDR1 and CDR2 sequences are SGHTA and FQGNSA. The CDR3 coding sequence is TGTGCCAGCAGCTTAGATCACAGGGCTGCCGGGGCCAACGTCCTGACTTTC. Protein sequence: CASSLDHRAAGANVLTF. The full variable domain, in which reference TRBV7-2 and TRBJ2-6 provide the parts outside the CDR3, is GAGVSQSPSNKVTEKGKDVELRCDPISGHTALYWYRQSLGQGLEFLIYFQGNSAPDKSGLPSDRFSAERTGGSVSTLTIQRTQQEDSAVYLCASSLDHRAAGANVLTFGAGSRLTVL.

The chain recombines TRBV5-1 with TRBJ2-7, with D possibly being TRBD1 (6 bases). Germline V gives CDR1 SGHRS, CDR2 YFSETQ. This CDR3 comprises 13 residues. Trimming left V 1 base short and J 1 base short, with 6 bases between. The CDR3 nucleotides are TGCGCCAGCAGCTTGACAGGGTCCTACGAGCAGTACTTC. Translating it yields CASSLTGSYEQYF.

V and J are TRBV4-2 and TRBJ2-2; 8 nucleotides align to TRBD2. This CDR3 spans 17 amino acids. Germline V gives CDR1 LGHNA, CDR2 YNFKEQ. After removal of 0 bases from V and 6 bases from J, the junction contained 9 bases not matched to a gene. The CDR3 region has the DNA TGTGCCAGCAGCCAAGATCCCCGGGGGGGCCTCGCCGGGGAGCTGTTTTTT. Its translation: CASSQDPRGGLAGELFF.

J is TRBJ2-3 and V is TRBV19; 7 bases are a match to TRBD1. V shed 3 bases, J shed 1 base, and the junction held 7 bases outside the gene matches. The CDR3 is 16 residues long. Germline V lookup: CDR1 LNHDA, CDR2 SQIVND (reference sequence). This CDR3 reads CASSMARGWGTDTQYF. The CDR3 DNA sequence: TGTGCCAGTAGTATGGCCAGGGGGTGGGGCACAGATACGCAGTATTTT.

This clone was seen more than once but under ten times. This rearrangement joins TRBV5-4 to TRBJ1-2, with 8 bases that match TRBD1. CDR3 length equals 15 residues. V shed 0 bases and J 4 bases; nucleotides not matched to a gene: 5. The germline gives CDR1 SGHNT, CDR2 YYREEE (reference sequence). The CDR3 sequence is CASSLEGQGFYGYTF. CDR3 DNA: TGTGCCAGCAGCTTGGAAGGACAGGGCTTCTATGGCTACACCTTC. Filled out from reference TRBV5-4 and TRBJ1-2, the complete variable domain reads ETGVTQSPTHLIKTRGQQVTLRCSSQSGHNTVSWYQQALGQGPQFIFQYYREEENGRGNFPPRFSGLQFPNYSSELNVNALELDDSALYLCASSLEGQGFYGYTFGSGTRLTVV.

In its sample, this clone was seen once. The chain joins TRBV6-6 to TRBJ1-5, with D possibly being TRBD1 (6 bases). Germline CDR1 reads MNHNY; CDR2 reads SVGAGI (reference sequence). V was trimmed by 6 bases and J by 2 bases, leaving 20 bases between them. The CDR3 is 17 amino acids. CDR3 amino acids: CASSRGGGESGNQPQHF. Written as DNA, the CDR3 is TGTGCCAGCAGCCGAGGCGGGGGCGAGTCGGGCAATCAGCCCCAGCATTTT.

The gene calls are TRBV5-1 and TRBJ2-1, with D possibly being TRBD2 (7 bases). V dropped 3 bases and J dropped 5 bases, with 15 bases sitting between them. This CDR3 has 15 residues. The germline CDR1 and CDR2 sequences are SGHRS and YFSETQ. CDR3 nucleotide sequence: TGCGCCAGCAGCTGGGGAGGGGGACTTAACAATGAGCAGTTCTTC. Translated: CASSWGGGLNNEQFF.

The chain employs TRBV12-3 or TRBV12-4 and TRBJ2-3; D unresolved. The ends were cut back, 3 bases at V and 3 bases at J, with 7 bases in the middle. The CDR3 has 13 amino acids. CDR3 in amino acids: CASSFSQTDTQYF. The CDR3 nucleotides are TGTGCCAGCAGTTTCTCCCAGACAGATACGCAGTATTTT.

The V gene is TRBV12-3 or TRBV12-4, the J gene TRBJ2-3; 7 bases map to TRBD2. CDR3 length: 11 amino acids. The ends lost 5 bases at V and 14 bases at J; junction bases unmatched: 7. The CDR3 region has the DNA TGTGCCAGCAGTGCCGGGACTACTTGGTATTTT. Amino acids: CASSAGTTWYF.

The chain employs TRBV28 and TRBJ2-7, with 13 bases aligning to TRBD2. After removal of 5 bases from V and 9 bases from J, the junction contained 10 bases not matched to a gene. From germline, CDR1 is MDHEN and CDR2 SYDVKM. CDR3 length: 15 residues. The CDR3 DNA is TGTGCCAGCAGTCCCGGGACTAGCGGGGCCCTGGGGCAGTACTTC. Its translation is CASSPGTSGALGQYF.

This clone was seen once. The rearrangement joins TRBV5-5 to TRBJ2-2; tentative D call: TRBD1 (6 bases). This CDR3 spans 17 amino acids. CDR1 is SGHKS, CDR2 YYEKEE, per germline (reference sequence). V was clipped by 0 bases and J by 7 bases, with 19 bases between them. The CDR3, as DNA: TGTGCCAGCAGCTTGGAGAGGGTCCGGGACACTGGCGGGGAGCTGTTTTTT. Translating gives CASSLERVRDTGGELFF.

J is TRBJ2-5 and V is TRBV2; D perhaps matches TRBD1 (5 bases). V was shortened by 5 bases and J by 5 bases, with 9 bases between the two germline ends. The V gene's germline CDR1 is SNHLY and CDR2 FYNNEI. The CDR3 is 12 amino acids. The CDR3 sequence: CASSQGSETQYF. The CDR3 DNA follows: TGTGCCAGCAGTCAGGGAAGCGAGACCCAGTACTTC.

The chain is built from TRBV14 and TRBJ1-1; 12 nucleotides match TRBD1. Germline V gene lookup returns CDR1 SGHDN and CDR2 FVKESK. The trim removed 4 bases at V and 1 base at J, leaving 7 bases unmatched. This CDR3 has 17 amino acids. CDR3: CASSRGQGADQNTEAFF. The CDR3 DNA sequence: TGTGCCAGCAGCCGGGGACAGGGGGCCGACCAGAACACTGAAGCTTTCTTT.

This clone was counted once. The CDR3 region has the DNA TGTGCCAGCAGCTTAGAGGGACAGGGCTTCTACGAGCAGTACTTC. Encoded protein: CASSLEGQGFYEQYF. J is TRBJ2-7 and V is TRBV7-9, with 9 nucleotides matching TRBD1. This CDR3 spans 15 amino acids. V shed 1 base, J shed 3 bases, and the junction held 4 bases outside the gene matches. Germline lookup yields CDR1 SEHNR and CDR2 FQNEAQ (reference sequence).

The V call is TRBV2, the J call TRBJ2-4; 9 bases match TRBD1. The germline V gene has CDR1 SNHLY and CDR2 FYNNEI. The V segment lost 4 bases and the J segment 6 bases; nucleotides outside the gene matches: 1. The CDR3 loop spans 13 amino acids. The CDR3 DNA follows: TGTGCCAGCAGTGGACAGGGGGGAAACATTCAGTACTTC. Translating gives CASSGQGGNIQYF.

The genes are TRBV19 and TRBJ1-4; a possible D gene is TRBD1 (5 bases). This CDR3 contains 16 residues. The V gene's germline CDR1 is LNHDA and CDR2 SQIVND (reference sequence). V shed 3 bases and J shed 0 bases, with 11 bases lying between them. The CDR3 region has the DNA TGTGCCAGTAGTATCTCCGCGACAGCAACTAATGAAAAACTGTTTTTT. Amino acid sequence: CASSISATATNEKLFF.

This chain uses TRBV7-3 with TRBJ1-1, with TRBD1 matching over 8 bases. V lost 5 bases, J lost 1 base, and 3 bases stayed unmatched. The germline CDR1 and CDR2 sequences are SGHTA and FQGTGA. The CDR3 covers 14 residues. In DNA form, the CDR3 reads TGTGCCAGCAGCGCAGGGGGCGGGAACACTGAAGCTTTCTTT. Residues: CASSAGGGNTEAFF.

The gene calls are TRBV29-1 and TRBJ2-5; 7 bases are a match to TRBD1. Germline CDR1 and CDR2: SQVTM and ANQGSEA. The junction had 2 bases not matched to a gene; V was cut back by 7 bases and J by 3 bases. CDR3 length equals 11 residues. CDR3 DNA: TGCAGCGGGGACAGTAAAGAGACCCAGTACTTC. Encoded protein: CSGDSKETQYF.

This rearrangement joins TRBV2 to TRBJ1-2; 9 bases are shared with TRBD1. J was trimmed by 0 bases and V by 0 bases; bases with no gene match: 11. CDR1 SNHLY and CDR2 FYNNEI come from the germline V gene. The CDR3 loop spans 19 amino acids. The CDR3 protein is CASSEAGRTGAQANYGYTF. The CDR3 bases are TGTGCCAGCAGTGAAGCGGGTCGGACAGGGGCGCAAGCTAACTATGGCTACACCTTC.

The chain joins TRBV4-2 to TRBJ1-2; D remains ambiguous. V dropped 0 bases and J dropped 6 bases, with 17 bases sitting between them. This CDR3 comprises 16 residues. The germline gives CDR1 LGHNA, CDR2 YNFKEQ. The CDR3 here is CASSQEEAADMNGYTF. The CDR3 region has the DNA TGTGCCAGCAGCCAAGAGGAGGCAGCGGATATGAATGGCTACACCTTC.

V usage is TRBV27 and J usage is TRBJ1-5, with 7 bases fitting TRBD1. CDR1 is MNHEY and CDR2 is SMNVEV in the germline V gene (reference sequence). The CDR3 is made up of 14 amino acids. V shed 6 bases, J shed 0 bases, and the junction held 2 bases outside the gene matches. The CDR3 loop reads CASSRTGSNQPQHF. The DNA for the CDR3 is TGTGCCAGCAGCCGGACAGGTAGCAATCAGCCCCAGCATTTT.

V usage is TRBV19 and J usage is TRBJ2-1, with D perhaps matching TRBD2 (6 bases). From germline, CDR1 is LNHDA and CDR2 SQIVND (reference sequence). This CDR3 spans 12 amino acids. V was cut by 1 base and J by 13 bases, with 11 bases left in between. The CDR3: CASSIGAGLQFF. As DNA, the CDR3 is TGTGCCAGTAGTATAGGGGCGGGACTTCAGTTCTTC.